This TCR beta chain derives from a study of post-analysis software for immune sequencing data. In the case of this clonotype: Its antigen is undetermined.

Built from TCR beta cDNA, the libraries had unique molecular identifiers in them. From about 1 to 10 million T cells, 400,000 to 500,000 cDNA molecules were obtained. TCRdb called the PCR reads again in MiXCR, with one record for every CDR3 protein. This sample carries 700,000 to 900,000 distinct CDR3 sequences, about half of them seen once, and the ten largest clones take roughly 5.2%. General study results and limits: Compared against controls, patients with multiple sclerosis displayed significantly lower normalized Chao1 diversity. A few TRBV segments, TRBV5-6, TRBV5-1 and TRBV20-1 among them, were found more frequent in patients than controls.

Per the germline V gene, CDR1 is MGHDK and CDR2 is SYGVNS. V was shortened by 1 base and J by 0 bases, with 16 bases between the two germline ends. The CDR3 spans 17 residues. Specimen: blood. The chain recombines TRBV25-1 with TRBJ2-7; a possible D gene is TRBD2 (6 bases). This sequence originates from a girl aged 10 to 17 with multiple sclerosis. CDR3 sequence reads: CASSELRPGLGSYEQYF. CDR3 DNA: TGTGCCAGCAGTGAATTGCGCCCGGGACTGGGCTCCTACGAGCAGTACTTC.